This T cell receptor (beta chain) was retrieved from a study of T cell changes during pregnancy in multiple sclerosis. Libraries were prepared by immunoSEQ multiplex PCR; TCRdb keeps only in-frame clonotypes and omits some of them. The repertoire includes 40,000 to 55,000 clones, around nine tenths of them detected once, and around 0.61% sits in the top ten. This CDR3 contains 13 residues. The V segment lost 4 bases and the J segment 8 bases; nucleotides outside the gene matches: 7. Germline V gene lookup returns CDR1 SQVTM and CDR2 ANQGSEA. The chain recombines TRBV29-1 with TRBJ1-4, with TRBD1 identical over 7 bases. This TCR was sampled from a female donor in good health, enrolled as a control in a pregnancy study. The input for sequencing was CD4+ T cells from peripheral blood mononuclear cells, taken after pregnancy. The CDR3 loop reads CSVVTGSSEKLFF. The CDR3 DNA sequence: TGCAGCGTTGTGACAGGGTCGTCGGAAAAACTGTTTTTT. The entire variable domain, with the rest obtained from reference TRBV29-1 and TRBJ1-4, is as follows: SAVISQKPSRDICQRGTSLTIQCQVDSQVTMMFWYRQQPGQSLTLIATANQGSEATYESGFVIDKFPISRPNLTFSTLTVSNMSPEDSSIYLCSVVTGSSEKLFFGSGTQLSVL.